What follows are 18 T cell receptor beta chains derived from one specimen sequenced in a study of cytomegalovirus exposure and HLA in healthy donors. The PCR employed 60 Vbeta primers together with 13 Jbeta primers. Only in-frame clones appear in the TCRdb table, and some are missing; sequencing was by immunoSEQ multiplex PCR. Among more than 150,000 clones listed, more than 65% were seen once. Input material: PBMCs. Receptors were obtained from a girl between 5 and 17 years old in good health and CMV-seropositive.

V gene TRBV7-2 combines with J gene TRBJ1-2; perhaps TRBD1 as D (6 bases). The CDR3 contains 14 residues. Trimming removed 5 bases at V and 4 bases at J, with 14 bases between. The germline V gene encodes CDR1 SGHTA and CDR2 FQGNSA. The CDR3 DNA reads TGTGCCAGCAGCCCAAACAGGGAAGTCTATGGCTACACCTTC. It specifies CASSPNREVYGYTF.

The CDR3, as DNA: TGTGCCAGCAGCGTCCAGGGCCCTCCAGATACGCAGTATTTT. Encoded protein: CASSVQGPPDTQYF. V usage is TRBV9 and J usage is TRBJ2-3; D may be TRBD1 (5 bases). V was shortened by 2 bases and J by 4 bases, with 11 bases between the two germline ends. Germline CDR1 reads SGDLS; CDR2 reads YYNGEE. The CDR3 extends over 14 amino acids.

This chain links TRBV6-1 with TRBJ1-4, with a possible D match to TRBD1 (5 bases). V was clipped by 6 bases and J by 0 bases, with 8 bases between them. The CDR3 contains 14 residues. Germline V gene lookup returns CDR1 MNHNS and CDR2 SASEGT. CDR3 region: CASRDSATNEKLFF. For the CDR3, the DNA is TGTGCCAGCAGAGACAGCGCAACTAATGAAAAACTGTTTTTT.

This clone has a single count. The chain carries TRBV6-1 and TRBJ1-5, with D possibly being TRBD1 (5 bases). V was pared by 8 bases and J by 4 bases, with 18 bases between. The CDR3 has 15 amino acids. The germline V gene encodes CDR1 MNHNS and CDR2 SASEGT. CDR3 coding DNA: TGTGCCAGCTTGGTGGGGGGGGTAAGAAATCAGCCCCAGCATTTT. This sequence encodes CASLVGGVRNQPQHF.

V usage is TRBV6-5 and J usage is TRBJ1-2; D gene uncertain. Germline V gene data show CDR1 as MNHEY and CDR2 as SVGAGI. Between the trimmed V and J ends, which lost 4 bases and 6 bases, there was a span of 18 bases. This CDR3 has 15 residues. CDR3 DNA sequence: TGTGCCAGCAGTTCTACACAGACAAGGTTGCATGGCTACACCTTC. The encoded protein is CASSSTQTRLHGYTF.

The CDR3 reads CASSSRGGYGYTF. The CDR3 region has the DNA TGTGCCAGCAGTTCACGGGGGGGCTATGGCTACACCTTC. V usage is TRBV6-6 and J usage is TRBJ1-2; a weak D match, TRBD1 (5 bases). Trimming removed 4 bases at V and 4 bases at J, with 10 bases between. The CDR3 covers 13 residues. CDR1 MNHNY and CDR2 SVGAGI come from the germline V gene (reference sequence).

In this sample, this clone turned up a few times. The rearrangement uses TRBV2 and TRBJ2-7; 8 bases map to TRBD2. CDR1 and CDR2 from the germline V gene are SNHLY and FYNNEI. This CDR3 spans 14 amino acids. V lost 6 bases, J lost 4 bases, and 8 bases stayed unmatched. The CDR3 region has the DNA TGTGCCAGCAGACCGGGACTAGGCTTATACGAGCAGTACTTC. Translation gives CASRPGLGLYEQYF.

The chain joins TRBV10-1 to TRBJ2-1; 7 nucleotides align to TRBD2. Germline V gives CDR1 WNHNN, CDR2 SYGVQD (reference sequence). V gave up 4 bases and J gave up 8 bases; unmatched junction bases: 5. The CDR3 sequence is 13 residues long. The CDR3 nucleotides read TGCGCCAGCAGTGCGCTGGGAGGGGATGAGCAGTTCTTC. Translating it yields CASSALGGDEQFF.

This chain joins TRBV19 and TRBJ2-1, with TRBD1 matching over 8 bases. V shed 5 bases, J shed 2 bases, and the junction held 8 bases outside the gene matches. This CDR3 is built from 16 residues. In germline, CDR1 is LNHDA, CDR2 SQIVND (reference sequence). The CDR3 protein is CASSQGQGFTYNEQFF. As DNA, the CDR3 is TGTGCCAGTAGTCAAGGACAGGGATTCACCTACAATGAGCAGTTCTTC.

J is TRBJ1-4 and V is TRBV11-3, with D uncertain. The germline CDR1 and CDR2 sequences are SGHNT and YENEEA. The CDR3 sequence is 14 residues long. The V end lost 5 bases, the J end lost 0 bases, and 7 bases lay between the germline ends. The CDR3 sequence is CASSLLTTNEKLFF. In DNA form, the CDR3 reads TGTGCCAGCAGCCTACTCACAACTAATGAAAAACTGTTTTTT. The entire variable domain, with the rest obtained from reference TRBV11-3 and TRBJ1-4, is as follows: EAGVVQSPRYKIIEKKQPVAFWCNPISGHNTLYWYLQNLGQGPELLIRYENEEAVDDSQLPKDRFSAERLKGVDSTLKIQPAELGDSAVYLCASSLLTTNEKLFFGSGTQLSVL.

The J gene is TRBJ1-1, the V gene TRBV6-1; 7 positions match TRBD1. With V trimmed by 4 bases and J by 4 bases, 3 bases remained unmatched. This CDR3 region has 13 residues. CDR1 and CDR2 (germline): MNHNS, SASEGT. CDR3 sequence: CASSGDRTTEAFF. The CDR3, as DNA: TGTGCCAGCAGTGGGGACAGAACCACTGAAGCTTTCTTT.

The chain combines TRBV19 with TRBJ1-5; TRBD1 might be the D (5 bases). Trimming pared 6 bases from V and 2 bases from J, leaving 17 bases between. CDR1 and CDR2 (germline): LNHDA, SQIVND (reference sequence). This CDR3 contains 16 residues. CDR3 coding DNA: TGTGCCAGTAGAGAACAGGCCCCGGGGGGCAATCAGCCCCAGCATTTT. This codes for CASREQAPGGNQPQHF.

V gene TRBV6-5 combines with J gene TRBJ2-5; possible D gene TRBD2, 5 bases. Per the germline V gene, CDR1 is MNHEY and CDR2 is SVGAGI. The CDR3 is 14 residues long. Trimming cost V 6 bases and J 5 bases, with 16 bases left between them. Here the CDR3 reads CASSPETWEETQYF. The CDR3 DNA sequence: TGTGCCAGCAGCCCTGAAACATGGGAGGAGACCCAGTACTTC.

This clone was recorded a few times. The rearrangement links TRBV29-1 to TRBJ2-7; 10 bases are a match to TRBD1. Per germline, CDR1 SQVTM and CDR2 ANQGSEA. This CDR3 comprises 15 residues. The V and J ends lost 2 bases and 3 bases, in that order; junction bases with no gene match: 7. The CDR3 DNA reads TGCAGCGTTGAACTTACCGGGACAGGGGTCTACGAGCAGTACTTC. Translated, it gives CSVELTGTGVYEQYF.

The V gene is TRBV4-3, the J gene TRBJ1-4, with D uncertain. The germline gives CDR1 LGHNA, CDR2 YSLEER. The CDR3 is 13 amino acids. The V end lost 0 bases, the J end lost 10 bases, and 9 bases lay between the germline ends. The CDR3 here is CASSQEEQRKLFF. As DNA, the CDR3 is TGCGCCAGCAGCCAAGAGGAACAGAGAAAACTGTTTTTT.

This clone was recorded only once. The chain links TRBV5-6 to TRBJ1-2; 7 bases match TRBD1. Germline V gene sequence: CDR1 SGHDT, CDR2 YYEEEE. The CDR3 totals 15 residues. The V and J ends lost 0 bases and 6 bases, in that order; junction bases with no gene match: 8. The CDR3 is CASSLVRDSSNGYTF. CDR3 DNA: TGTGCCAGCAGCTTGGTCCGGGACAGTTCAAATGGCTACACCTTC.

J is TRBJ1-2 and V is TRBV6-5; 9 bases line up with TRBD1. The J segment lost 8 bases and the V segment lost 0 bases, leaving 10 bases of the junction unmatched. The CDR3 covers 16 residues. Looked up from germline, CDR1 is MNHEY and CDR2 is SVGAGI. The CDR3 coding sequence is TGTGCCAGCAGTTACTCGCGAGGGACAGGGACGGGCGGCTACACCTTC. Its protein is CASSYSRGTGTGGYTF.

This clone was counted once. As DNA, the CDR3 is TGTGCCAGCAGCTTTAGACTAGCGGGGGGCCAGCTGGACAATGAGCAGTTCTTC. Its translation is CASSFRLAGGQLDNEQFF. V usage is TRBV7-8 and J usage is TRBJ2-1; the match to TRBD2 covers 13 bases. V lost 3 bases to trimming and J lost 5 bases; unmatched junction nucleotides: 10. Germline-derived CDR1 and CDR2 are SGHVS and FQNEAQ. CDR3 length: 18 residues.